A few counts support the clone carrying this T cell receptor beta chain. What it binds is unknown. This specimen comes from a study of regulatory T cells in long-lasting Graves disease. General study findings and limits: Persistent disease was associated with favored TRBV28 usage and with favored use of TRBJ1-2 and TRBJ2-5.

Library construction for TCR beta used iRepertoire HTBI primers and Arm-PCR of CDR3 regions. Using its own MiXCR run on the multiplex PCR reads, TCRdb lists one record per CDR3 protein. The sample has approximately 400,000 distinct CDR3 sequences; 20% to 25% are singletons. V dropped 3 bases and J dropped 0 bases, with 8 bases sitting between them. This CDR3 is built from 15 residues. This sample's time point: persistent/refractory GD, antithyroid drugs over 5 years with positive TRAb. Extracted RNA from PBMCs served as the source of the TCR library. The patients were enrolled through endocrinology in Xi'an, China.

The rearrangement links TRBV12-3 or TRBV12-4 to TRBJ2-2; no firm D call. The TCR comes from a female donor with Graves disease. Here the sequenced sample was peripheral blood mononuclear cells (PBMCs), taken when the disease was refractory, from a patient treated with antithyroid drugs. As DNA, the CDR3 is TGTGCCAGCAGTTTCGGGCGGTCGAACACCGGGGAGCTGTTTTTT. Translating it yields CASSFGRSNTGELFF.